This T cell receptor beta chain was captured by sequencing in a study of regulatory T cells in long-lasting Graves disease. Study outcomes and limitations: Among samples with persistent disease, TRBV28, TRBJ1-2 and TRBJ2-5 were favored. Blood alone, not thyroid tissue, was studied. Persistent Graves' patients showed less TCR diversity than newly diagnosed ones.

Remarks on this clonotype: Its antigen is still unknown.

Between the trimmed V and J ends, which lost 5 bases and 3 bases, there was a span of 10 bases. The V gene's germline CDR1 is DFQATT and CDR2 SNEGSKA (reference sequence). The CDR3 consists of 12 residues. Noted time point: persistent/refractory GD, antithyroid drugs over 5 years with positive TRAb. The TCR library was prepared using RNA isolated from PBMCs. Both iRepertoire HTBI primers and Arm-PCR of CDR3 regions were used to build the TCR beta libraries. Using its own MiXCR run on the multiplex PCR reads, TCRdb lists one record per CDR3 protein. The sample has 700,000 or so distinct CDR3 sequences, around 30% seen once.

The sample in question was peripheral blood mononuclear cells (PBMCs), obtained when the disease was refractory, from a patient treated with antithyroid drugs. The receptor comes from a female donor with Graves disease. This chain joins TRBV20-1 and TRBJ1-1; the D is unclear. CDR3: CSALGWDTEAFF. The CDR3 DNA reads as TGCAGTGCTCTGGGCTGGGACACTGAAGCTTTCTTT.